The subject of this entry is one TCR beta chain. This clonotype was counted a few times. Its antigen is currently not known. Per-nucleotide qualities are absent, and no much larger clonotype sits a single base away. TCR beta CDR3 regions were amplified from RNA transcripts. For the first round of RT-PCR on the TCR CDR3, the HTBI primer set was used together with the Qiagen OneStep RT-PCR kit. Libraries were constructed in a second round of multiplex PCR, after which size selection and purification were performed. Libraries were sequenced paired-end with 100 bp reads on an Illumina HiSeq2000. Regarding the original processing steps: SOAPnuke was used to process the raw data, removing reads that contained adapters or uncalled bases, had a mean Phred below 15, or lacked an exact match to the constant primer or identifier. COPE v1.2.5 was used to merge the high-quality paired reads, and each unique nucleotide sequence was defined as a clonotype. MiTCR v1.1 was used to align clonotypes to the IMGT TRBV, TRBD and TRBJ reference segments. The analysis was restricted to V-J combinations with a frequency above 0.0001, which together covered just over 98% of the repertoires. A TCS score was defined as the ratio between F50 (clonal expansion) and ExV (chaos), using BLOSUM62-based TCRdist between CDR3 peptides within each V-J. Welch's t-statistics and random forest reduced around 550 V-J features to 13, which were used in a naive Bayes classifier (R e1071). The public reads were reanalyzed by TCRdb: fastp trimming at Q25, MiXCR alignment, in-frame beta chains only. Rows with one shared CDR3 protein collapse into an entry with the most common genes and DNA. TCRdb, not the authors, supplied the V and J calls. The sample table contains 550,000 to 650,000 distinct CDR3 sequences; only one count was recorded for approximately 15% of them. The top ten clonotypes cover roughly 6.2% of the sample.

Hyperthyroidism patients were newly diagnosed, had a disease duration of under 2 months, and were aged 18 to 65 years. Patients with uncontrolled infections, other autoimmune diseases, pregnancy or lactation were excluded. Diagnoses relied on clinical symptoms, serum thyroxine and TRAb, thyroid ultrasound and orbital computed tomography. For progressor patients, blood was drawn at the first diagnosis of hyperthyroidism, before any ophthalmopathy symptoms had appeared. PBMCs were separated from over 9 ml of fresh peripheral blood using Ficoll-Paque density gradient centrifugation. Progressor patients were initially diagnosed with Graves' hyperthyroidism and developed ophthalmopathy during follow-up. Total RNA was extracted using Trizol reagent, and RNA quality was assessed on an Agilent 2100 Bioanalyzer. This sample is drawn from a study of T cells in Graves' hyperthyroidism and ophthalmopathy (dated by TCRdb to between 2018 and 2020). For the study in its entirety: Peripheral blood samples were taken at the time of initial diagnosis, prior to any treatment. To identify TCR V-J signatures that set the groups apart, the researchers used a discovery cohort of roughly 100 patients, made up of around 40 with Graves' ophthalmopathy and 57 with stable Graves' hyperthyroidism. Prospective prediction of ophthalmopathy was tested in an independent validation cohort consisting of about 20 hyperthyroidism patients and approximately 16 patients who later progressed to ophthalmopathy. For training and testing, the 100 or so patients in the discovery cohort were randomly divided in a 7:3 ratio. In addition, the study compared T-cell repertoires in thyroid tissue and in blood from a handful of Graves' hyperthyroidism patients. After blood sampling, hyperthyroidism patients were treated with methimazole at a starting dose of 30 mg daily, and ophthalmopathy patients were treated with high-dose intravenous methylprednisolone. The paper reports TCR Vbeta CDR3 sequencing of approximately 130 peripheral blood samples: approximately 43 ophthalmopathy, fewer than 80 hyperthyroidism and around 17 progressor patients. The full study reports these points: Ophthalmopathy was separated from stable hyperthyroidism by a 13 V-J signature model, with approximately 90% sensitivity and about 81% specificity obtained in cross-validation and 80%/75% obtained in testing. Most expanded thyroid clonotypes (frequency above 0.001) were also detected in blood, suggesting blood repertoires may reflect thyroid immune responses. In validation, the model predicted progression to ophthalmopathy with over 65% sensitivity and around 72% specificity, a median of around 6.6 months before onset. Sample size was not statistically predetermined, and blinding of investigators to group allocation was not performed.

The sequence was collected from a woman aged 30 to 39 with Graves' hyperthyroidism that later progressed to Graves' ophthalmopathy. Sequences were obtained from blood.

The DNA is TGCGCCAGCAGCTCGCCATCTGGCGCCTCCACAGATACGCAGTATTTT. Translated, it reads CASSSPSGASTDTQYF. The sequence is built from TRBV5-1 and TRBJ2-3; the D segment cannot be called with confidence. The cysteine opens and the phenylalanine closes a CDR3 of 16 amino acids. Just CDR3 DNA is preserved here, 48 bases in frame from base 1. The junction shows trimming of 3 bases on V and 2 bases on J, plus 16 bases between the germline ends. Sequences SGHRS (CDR1) and YFSETQ (CDR2) are obtained from the germline V gene.